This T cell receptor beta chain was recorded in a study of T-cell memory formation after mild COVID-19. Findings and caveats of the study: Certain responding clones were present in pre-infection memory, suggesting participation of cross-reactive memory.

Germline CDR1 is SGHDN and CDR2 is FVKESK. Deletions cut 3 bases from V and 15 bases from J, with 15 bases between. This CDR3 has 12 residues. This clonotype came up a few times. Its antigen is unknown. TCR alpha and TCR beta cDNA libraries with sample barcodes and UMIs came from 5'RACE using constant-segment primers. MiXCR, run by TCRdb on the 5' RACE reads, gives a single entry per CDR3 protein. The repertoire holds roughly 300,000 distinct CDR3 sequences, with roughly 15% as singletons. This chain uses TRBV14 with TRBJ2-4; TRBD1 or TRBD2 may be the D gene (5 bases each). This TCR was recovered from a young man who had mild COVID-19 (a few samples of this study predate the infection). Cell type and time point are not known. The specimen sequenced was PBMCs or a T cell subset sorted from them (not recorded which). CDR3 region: CASSQLFGALYF. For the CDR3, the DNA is TGTGCCAGCAGCCAGTTGTTCGGGGCTTTGTACTTC.